These 22 T cell receptor beta chains were all obtained from the same sample, sequenced in a study of T-cell memory formation after mild COVID-19. TCRdb re-analysed the 5' RACE reads in MiXCR, keeping a single row per CDR3 protein. The sample includes approximately 250,000 distinct CDR3 sequences, around 16% of them seen just once. The sample was PBMCs or a T cell subset sorted from them (not recorded which). Receptors originate from a man between 18 and 29 years old who had mild COVID-19 (a few samples of this study predate the infection). Cell type and time point are not known.

The chain has TRBV20-1 and TRBJ1-2, with a possible D match to TRBD1 (5 bases). Germline assignment: CDR1 DFQATT and CDR2 SNEGSKA (reference sequence). The CDR3 extends over 17 amino acids. V lost 5 bases and J lost 1, with 23 bases in between. The CDR3 region has the DNA TGCAGTGCTCTGTCGGTGGGACGGGACCGTATTAACTATGGCTACACCTTC. It specifies CSALSVGRDRINYGYTF.

This clonotype was picked up a small number of times. The V call is TRBV6-5, the J call TRBJ2-5; D is unclear. The CDR3 extends over 16 amino acids. Germline V gene sequence: CDR1 MNHEY, CDR2 SVGAGI. The V gene lost 5 bases and the J gene lost 0 bases, with 16 bases spanning the gap. CDR3 in DNA: TGTGCCAGCAGTCCCGATCCCCCCTGGAACCAAGAGACCCAGTACTTC. Translating it yields CASSPDPPWNQETQYF.

There are a few counts of this clonotype. The rearrangement joins TRBV5-1 to TRBJ2-3, with 11 bases identical to TRBD2. CDR1 SGHRS and CDR2 YFSETQ come from the germline V gene. V trimming: 3 bases; J trimming: 4 bases; junction bases outside the gene matches: 4. This CDR3 is 15 amino acids long. DNA of the CDR3: TGCGCCAGCAGCTCCTCACTAGCGGGGGCAGATACGCAGTATTTT. Translation gives CASSSSLAGADTQYF.

This clonotype was seen at least ten times. The chain carries TRBV9 and TRBJ2-3, with D possibly called TRBD1 or TRBD2 (5 bases each). The CDR3 runs to 15 residues. Trimming took off 4 bases at V and 2 bases at J, with 14 bases between the two ends. Germline-derived CDR1 and CDR2 are SGDLS and YYNGEE. This chain's CDR3 is CASSPTGAITDTQYF. The CDR3 DNA reads TGTGCCAGCAGCCCCACCGGGGCGATCACAGATACGCAGTATTTT. Combining the CDR3 with reference TRBV9 and TRBJ2-3 gives the whole variable domain DSGVTQTPKHLITATGQRVTLRCSPRSGDLSVYWYQQSLDQGLQFLIQYYNGEERAKGNILERFSAQQFPDLHSELNLSSLELGDSALYFCASSPTGAITDTQYFGPGTRLTVL.

The rearrangement links TRBV20-1 to TRBJ2-5, with no clear D. The CDR3 sequence is 10 residues long. Germline V gene sequence: CDR1 DFQATT, CDR2 SNEGSKA (reference sequence). V was cut by 4 bases and J by 5 bases, with 5 bases left in between. CDR3 protein: CSAMGETQYF. The CDR3 DNA follows: TGCAGTGCTATGGGGGAGACCCAGTACTTC.

This clonotype has a handful of counts. This chain connects TRBV7-2 to TRBJ1-6, with a tentative D call TRBD1 (6 bases). The CDR3 is 16 residues long. The germline gives CDR1 SGHTA, CDR2 FQGNSA. V was trimmed by 0 bases and J by 9 bases, leaving 15 bases between them. This CDR3 reads CASSLAVGGLSSPLHF. Written as DNA, the CDR3 is TGTGCCAGCAGCTTAGCGGTGGGGGGGCTAAGTTCACCCCTCCACTTT.

There are a few counts of this clonotype. V usage is TRBV5-1 and J usage is TRBJ2-6; tentative D call: TRBD2 (6 bases). The CDR3 runs to 15 residues. The germline V gene has CDR1 SGHRS and CDR2 YFSETQ. V dropped 4 bases and J dropped 1 base, with 9 bases sitting between them. CDR3 sequence (DNA): TGCGCCAGCAGCGATGCGGGGTCTGGGGCCAACGTCCTGACTTTC. It yields the protein CASSDAGSGANVLTF. Together with reference TRBV5-1 and TRBJ2-6, the CDR3 gives the full variable domain: KAGVTQTPRYLIKTRGQQVTLSCSPISGHRSVSWYQQTPGQGLQFLFEYFSETQRNKGNFPGRFSGRQFSNSRSEMNVSTLELGDSALYLCASSDAGSGANVLTFGAGSRLTVL.

The chain employs TRBV6-2 or TRBV6-3 and TRBJ2-6, with D unclear. The V gene's germline CDR1 is MNHEY and CDR2 SVGEGT. V was shortened by 5 bases and J by 4 bases, with 9 bases between the two germline ends. The CDR3 runs to 14 residues. CDR3 loop: CASSHPQGANVLTF. The CDR3 DNA follows: TGTGCCAGCAGTCATCCTCAGGGGGCCAACGTCCTGACTTTC.

The J gene is TRBJ1-3, the V gene TRBV18; D perhaps matches TRBD1 (5 bases). This CDR3 region has 16 residues. Germline CDR1 reads KGHSH; CDR2 reads LQKENI. V lost 3 bases, J lost 0 bases, and 12 bases lay in between. This chain's CDR3 is CASSPVGGASGNTIYF. DNA for the CDR3: TGTGCCAGCTCACCGGTCGGGGGTGCCTCTGGAAACACCATATATTTT. The full variable domain, rest sourced from reference TRBV18 and TRBJ1-3, is NAGVMQNPRHLVRRRGQEARLRCSPMKGHSHVYWYRQLPEEGLKFMVYLQKENIIDESGMPKERFSAEFPKEGPSILRIQQVVRGDSAAYFCASSPVGGASGNTIYFGEGSWLTVV.

The chain links TRBV5-1 to TRBJ2-3; 8 nucleotides line up with TRBD2. CDR1 and CDR2 (germline): SGHRS, YFSETQ. J lost 1 base, V lost 0 bases, and 4 bases had no gene match. The CDR3 loop spans 16 amino acids. CDR3 sequence: CASSLARAGGTDTQYF. The CDR3 nucleotides are TGCGCCAGCAGCTTGGCCCGAGCGGGGGGCACAGATACGCAGTATTTT.

This chain connects TRBV6-2 or TRBV6-3 to TRBJ1-2; possibly TRBD1 for D (6 bases). The V end was cut by 5 bases, the J end by 4 bases, with 11 bases between. The germline V gene encodes CDR1 MNHEY and CDR2 SVGEGT. This CDR3 spans 13 amino acids. The CDR3: CASSLIQGYGYTF. The CDR3, as DNA: TGTGCCAGCAGTCTAATACAGGGCTATGGCTACACCTTC.

The CDR3 loop is CASRIGQGLAGELFF. In DNA, the CDR3 is TGTGCCAGCAGAATTGGACAGGGCTTAGCCGGGGAGCTGTTTTTT. The gene calls are TRBV27 and TRBJ2-2; 8 positions match TRBD1. The CDR3 consists of 15 residues. J gave up 6 bases and V 6 bases, and 9 bases lay outside the gene matches. CDR1 is MNHEY, CDR2 SMNVEV, per germline (reference sequence).

The rearrangement joins TRBV7-3 to TRBJ1-6; a weak D match, TRBD1 (5 bases). Trimming removed 2 bases from V and 11 bases from J, with 16 bases in between. Germline V gives CDR1 SGHTA, CDR2 FQGTGA. The CDR3 runs 15 residues. CDR3 in amino acids: CASSLVGGEGTPLHF. Written as DNA, the CDR3 is TGTGCCAGCAGCTTAGTCGGGGGAGAAGGGACACCCCTCCACTTT. Full variable domain (missing parts from reference TRBV7-3 and TRBJ1-6): GAGVSQTPSNKVTEKGKYVELRCDPISGHTALYWYRQSLGQGPEFLIYFQGTGAADDSGLPNDRFFAVRPEGSVSTLKIQRTERGDSAVYLCASSLVGGEGTPLHFGNGTRLTVT.

V gene TRBV30 combines with J gene TRBJ2-3, with TRBD2 identical over 8 bases. With V trimmed by 3 bases and J by 6 bases, 11 bases remained unmatched. CDR3 length equals 15 residues. The germline CDR1 and CDR2 sequences are GTSNPN and SVGIG (reference sequence). The CDR3 here is CAWRAGSGAGDTQYF. CDR3 sequence (DNA): TGTGCCTGGAGGGCAGGTAGCGGGGCAGGGGATACGCAGTATTTT.

In this sample, this clonotype turned up many times. The genes are TRBV7-8 and TRBJ2-3, with no clear D. With 1 base removed from V and 1 base from J, the gap between germline ends came to 9 bases. The CDR3 loop spans 15 amino acids. CDR1 is SGHVS and CDR2 is FQNEAQ in the germline V gene. The CDR3 coding sequence is TGTGCCAGCAGCTTAGAAGGCGTTGGCACAGATACGCAGTATTTT. Translated, it gives CASSLEGVGTDTQYF.

The genes are TRBV7-9 and TRBJ1-4, with unresolved D. Germline values: CDR1 SEHNR, CDR2 FQNEAQ (reference sequence). The CDR3 runs to 15 residues. Trimming removed 5 bases at V and 8 bases at J, with 18 bases between. DNA of the CDR3: TGTGCCAGCAGCGCCTGGGCTGGGTCCACGGAAAAACTGTTTTTT. Translating gives CASSAWAGSTEKLFF.

This clonotype has more than one count but fewer than ten. The chain is built from TRBV12-3 or TRBV12-4 and TRBJ1-5; 9 nucleotides match TRBD1. J lost 5 bases, V lost 7 bases, and 12 bases had no gene match. This CDR3 spans 16 amino acids. The CDR3 DNA sequence: TGTGCCAGCACTTCCCGCCGGGACAGGGTAGATCAGCCCCAGCATTTT. Its protein product is CASTSRRDRVDQPQHF.

This clonotype was detected only a few times. The V and J genes are TRBV11-2 and TRBJ2-5; D perhaps matches TRBD2 (6 bases). V gave up 4 bases and J gave up 7 bases, with 19 bases separating them. CDR3 length: 15 residues. Germline V gives CDR1 SGHAT, CDR2 FQNNGV. The CDR3 DNA is TGTGCCAGCAGCTCACCGGGGACCGCCGGGGGGACCCAGTACTTC. It translates to CASSSPGTAGGTQYF.

The sample holds a few counts of this clonotype. This CDR3 is CASSSISEAFF. CDR3 DNA: TGTGCCAGCAGTTCCATCTCGGAAGCTTTCTTT. This rearrangement joins TRBV28 to TRBJ1-1; no clear D gene. Germline V gene lookup returns CDR1 MDHEN and CDR2 SYDVKM. The CDR3 length is 11 residues. Trimming stripped 4 bases from V and 8 bases from J, with 8 bases between.

Only a few counts were recorded for this clonotype. The chain recombines TRBV5-6 with TRBJ2-7; unclear D gene. The CDR3 covers 13 residues. CDR1 and CDR2 from the germline V gene are SGHDT and YYEEEE. V was clipped by 6 bases and J by 0 bases, with 10 bases between them. CDR3 residues: CASTLYNSYEQYF. DNA for the CDR3: TGTGCCAGCACCCTGTATAACTCCTACGAGCAGTACTTC.

In this sample, this clonotype turned up a few times. The chain links TRBV27 to TRBJ2-4; the D is unclear. Germline assignment: CDR1 MNHEY and CDR2 SMNVEV (reference sequence). The CDR3 spans 15 residues. The germline V and J ends were trimmed by 6 bases and 0 bases, with 12 bases remaining between them. The CDR3 DNA is TGTGCCAGCAGAGATGTCCAAATAGCCAAAAACATTCAGTACTTC. Amino acid sequence: CASRDVQIAKNIQYF.

This clonotype has more than one count but fewer than ten. V is TRBV29-1 and J is TRBJ1-4; D ambiguous. V gave up 4 bases and J gave up 4 bases, with 7 bases separating them. The CDR3 is made up of 12 amino acids. The germline CDR1 and CDR2 sequences are SQVTM and ANQGSEA. CDR3 protein: CSVVLDNEKLFF. The CDR3 nucleotides are TGCAGCGTTGTACTGGATAATGAAAAACTGTTTTTT.